Following are 21 T cell receptor beta chains from one sample sequenced in a study of blood T cell repertoires in COVID-19. The data were produced by immunoSEQ multiplex PCR, yet TCRdb's version contains in-frame clones alone and is incomplete. Seen here are hundreds of thousands of clones, 86% observed once, and the top ten hold over 2%. Sequencing input: PBMCs or T cells enriched from blood (not recorded which). These receptors were obtained from a woman in her fifties or sixties who had recovered from COVID-19.

The chain couples TRBV29-1 to TRBJ2-7, with a weak D call TRBD1 (6 bases). Germline assignment: CDR1 SQVTM and CDR2 ANQGSEA. Trimming pared 4 bases from V and 7 bases from J, leaving 14 bases between. The CDR3 contains 12 residues. The CDR3 nucleotides read TGCAGCGTTGCTTCAGGGGCTTTTGAGCAGTACTTC. This gives the protein CSVASGAFEQYF.

V and J are TRBV4-1 and TRBJ1-1; D might be TRBD1 (5 bases). Germline V CDR1 and CDR2: MGHRA, YSYEKL. V was trimmed by 0 bases and J by 5 bases, leaving 10 bases between them. CDR3 length: 14 residues. The CDR3 DNA reads as TGCGCCAGCAGCCAAGATGTCCAGGGTACTGAAGCTTTCTTT. This encodes CASSQDVQGTEAFF.

The sample holds a few counts of this clone. The genes are TRBV12-3 or TRBV12-4 and TRBJ1-2, with TRBD1 matching over 10 bases. The CDR3 consists of 13 residues. V gave up 6 bases and J gave up 7 bases; unmatched junction bases: 5. CDR3 region: CASRGTGDGGYTF. As DNA, the CDR3 is TGTGCCAGCAGGGGGACAGGGGATGGTGGCTACACCTTC.

V usage is TRBV6-2 or TRBV6-3 and J usage is TRBJ2-7; 11 positions agree with TRBD2. Germline CDR1 and CDR2: MNHEY and SVGEGT. This CDR3 has 15 residues. V gave up 2 bases and J gave up 4 bases; unmatched junction bases: 4. Here the CDR3 reads CASSYGGTSGYEQYF. CDR3 nucleotides: TGTGCCAGCAGTTACGGAGGGACTAGCGGATACGAGCAGTACTTC.

This rearrangement joins TRBV30 to TRBJ1-1; 9 bases line up with TRBD1. J gave up 8 bases and V 2 bases, and 6 bases lay outside the gene matches. Per germline, CDR1 GTSNPN and CDR2 SVGIG (reference sequence). The length of the CDR3 is 13 residues. The CDR3 region is CAWSTGQGIEAFF. CDR3 coding DNA: TGTGCCTGGAGTACGGGACAGGGAATCGAAGCTTTCTTT. The variable domain in full, with the rest retrieved from reference TRBV30 and TRBJ1-1, is SQTIHQWPATLVQPVGSPLSLECTVEGTSNPNLYWYRQAAGRGLQLLFYSVGIGQISSEVPQNLSASRPQDRQFILSSKKLLLSDSGFYLCAWSTGQGIEAFFGQGTRLTVV.

The rearrangement uses TRBV19 and TRBJ2-3; 7 bases align to TRBD1. The CDR3 is made up of 15 amino acids. J was trimmed by 2 bases and V by 4 bases; bases with no gene match: 6. From germline, CDR1 is LNHDA and CDR2 SQIVND (reference sequence). CDR3 protein: CASSTPGQPTDTQYF. The CDR3 DNA follows: TGTGCCAGTAGTACCCCGGGACAGCCCACAGATACGCAGTATTTT.

This rearrangement joins TRBV9 to TRBJ1-3; 9 nucleotides align to TRBD1. The junction had 7 bases not matched to a gene; V was cut back by 3 bases and J by 3 bases. CDR1 and CDR2 (germline): SGDLS, YYNGEE. CDR3 length: 16 residues. The CDR3 spells CASSAQTGGIGNTIYF. The CDR3 DNA reads TGTGCCAGCAGCGCCCAGACAGGGGGTATTGGAAACACCATATATTTT.

This clone was seen more than once but under ten times. This chain connects TRBV15 to TRBJ1-2, with 11 bases fitting TRBD1. The CDR3 spans 14 residues. V dropped 3 bases and J dropped 8; count of bases not matched to a gene: 5. Germline V gene sequence: CDR1 LNHNV, CDR2 YYDKDF (reference sequence). CDR3 coding DNA: TGTGCCACCAGCAGGGACAGGGGGCAGGGAGGCTACACCTTC. Its protein is CATSRDRGQGGYTF. The whole variable domain, filled in from reference TRBV15 and TRBJ1-2, reads DAMVIQNPRYQVTQFGKPVTLSCSQTLNHNVMYWYQQKSSQAPKLLFHYYDKDFNNEADTPDNFQSRRPNTSFCFLDIRSPGLGDTAMYLCATSRDRGQGGYTFGSGTRLTVV.

With respect to this clone: Within the sample, other DNA sequences also encode this same CDR3. This chain connects TRBV5-1 to TRBJ2-2; 7 bases line up with TRBD1. V lost 4 bases and J lost 0; bases outside the gene matches: 3. Germline V gives CDR1 SGHRS, CDR2 YFSETQ. This CDR3 contains 15 residues. CDR3 residues: CASSPGTANTGELFF. In DNA, the CDR3 is TGCGCCAGCAGCCCGGGGACAGCGAACACCGGGGAGCTGTTTTTT.

V is TRBV5-1 and J is TRBJ1-6; D gene unclear. The CDR3 extends over 17 amino acids. V was trimmed by 0 bases and J by 0 bases, leaving 10 bases between them. Germline-derived CDR1 and CDR2 are SGHRS and YFSETQ. CDR3 in amino acids: CASSLESVSSYNSPLHF. The CDR3 DNA is TGCGCCAGCAGCTTGGAGAGCGTGAGCTCCTATAATTCACCCCTCCACTTT. Full variable domain (remainder filled in from reference TRBV5-1 and TRBJ1-6): KAGVTQTPRYLIKTRGQQVTLSCSPISGHRSVSWYQQTPGQGLQFLFEYFSETQRNKGNFPGRFSGRQFSNSRSEMNVSTLELGDSALYLCASSLESVSSYNSPLHFGNGTRLTVT.

This clone has only one observation. The V and J genes are TRBV20-1 and TRBJ2-7; 7 bases line up with TRBD1. Looked up from germline, CDR1 is DFQATT and CDR2 is SNEGSKA (reference sequence). This CDR3 has 11 residues. J gave up 7 bases and V 5 bases, and 5 bases lay outside the gene matches. The CDR3 DNA reads TGCAGTGCTGGGCTCAGGGGGGAGCAGTACTTC. Its translation: CSAGLRGEQYF.

This clone showed up many times. The chain links TRBV10-3 to TRBJ2-7; 10 nucleotides match TRBD2. Looked up from germline, CDR1 is ENHRY and CDR2 is SYGVKD. V gave up 3 bases and J gave up 5 bases; unmatched junction bases: 10. The CDR3 extends over 16 amino acids. CDR3 region: CAISDPSGLAANEQYF. The CDR3 region has the DNA TGTGCCATCAGTGACCCCTCTGGACTAGCGGCAAACGAGCAGTACTTC.

The chain recombines TRBV5-4 with TRBJ2-7; 13 nucleotides line up with TRBD2. With V trimmed by 4 bases and J by 2 bases, 9 bases remained unmatched. The CDR3 is 17 residues long. Germline loops: CDR1 SGHNT, CDR2 YYREEE (reference sequence). In DNA form, the CDR3 reads TGTGCCAGCAGCCCCCAGCTTACTAGCGGGAGGGCCTACGAGCAGTACTTC. It translates to CASSPQLTSGRAYEQYF.

The chain employs TRBV6-5 and TRBJ2-1, with TRBD1 as a possible D gene (7 bases). The V gene's germline CDR1 is MNHEY and CDR2 SVGAGI. Deletions cut 3 bases from V and 14 bases from J, with 26 bases between. This CDR3 is built from 16 residues. The CDR3 reads CASSYSPTGMTSPEFF. CDR3 coding DNA: TGTGCCAGCAGTTATAGTCCGACAGGGATGACTAGTCCTGAGTTCTTC.

The chain is built from TRBV18 and TRBJ2-1, with a tentative D call TRBD2 (5 bases). CDR3 length: 16 amino acids. V was pared by 1 base and J by 0 bases, with 10 bases between. Germline V lookup: CDR1 KGHSH, CDR2 LQKENI. For the CDR3, the DNA is TGTGCCAGCTCACCACGAAGCGGCAGCTCCTACAATGAGCAGTTCTTC. It specifies CASSPRSGSSYNEQFF.

This clone came up a few times. The chain is built from TRBV18 and TRBJ2-3; D is perhaps TRBD2 (5 bases). CDR1 is KGHSH and CDR2 is LQKENI in the germline V gene. Trimming removed 1 base at V and 3 bases at J, with 11 bases between. The CDR3 length is 15 residues. In nucleotides, the CDR3 is TGTGCCAGCTCACCACGCGGGTATGGGACAGATACGCAGTATTTT. Its protein is CASSPRGYGTDTQYF.

The chain has TRBV27 and TRBJ1-1, with TRBD1 as a possible D gene (6 bases). CDR3 length: 14 residues. Trimming cost V 5 bases and J 0 bases, with 10 bases left between them. Per the germline V gene, CDR1 is MNHEY and CDR2 is SMNVEV (reference sequence). The CDR3 DNA is TGTGCCAGCAGTATTACAGGGATGAACACTGAAGCTTTCTTT. It specifies CASSITGMNTEAFF.

The chain is built from TRBV7-9 and TRBJ1-2; maybe TRBD1 (6 bases). Germline values: CDR1 SEHNR, CDR2 FQNEAQ (reference sequence). Trimming removed 2 bases from V and 5 bases from J, with 15 bases in between. This CDR3 spans 15 amino acids. CDR3 nucleotide sequence: TGTGCCAGCAGCTTAAGGGGGACGATCCCATATGGCTACACCTTC. Its translation is CASSLRGTIPYGYTF.

This clone was found once. V usage is TRBV6-1 and J usage is TRBJ1-5; D remains unclear. The V end lost 0 bases, the J end lost 2 bases, and 8 bases lay between the germline ends. This CDR3 contains 15 residues. Germline V gives CDR1 MNHNS, CDR2 SASEGT. The CDR3 DNA reads TGTGCCAGCAGTGAAGCGCGGATCCGCAATCAGCCCCAGCATTTT. Its translation is CASSEARIRNQPQHF.

The chain couples TRBV5-1 to TRBJ2-3; D possibly corresponds to TRBD2 (6 bases). V was trimmed by 4 bases and J by 3 bases, leaving 12 bases between them. This CDR3 has 14 amino acids. The V gene's germline CDR1 is SGHRS and CDR2 YFSETQ. The chain's CDR3 is CASSGGYGTDTQYF. For the CDR3, the DNA is TGCGCCAGCAGCGGGGGGTACGGTACAGATACGCAGTATTTT.

This rearrangement joins TRBV19 to TRBJ1-2; D unresolved. Trimming shortened V by 6 bases and J by 9 bases, and 17 bases separated the two germline ends. This CDR3 region has 13 residues. Looked up from germline, CDR1 is LNHDA and CDR2 is SQIVND (reference sequence). The CDR3 DNA sequence: TGTGCCAGTAGAACACCCGTGCCTCTTAGCTACACCTTC. Its translation: CASRTPVPLSYTF.